A selection of T cell receptor beta chains follows, all from one sample in a study of T cell repertoires in cytomegalovirus infection. Via MiXCR, TCRdb re-called the reads, giving one row per CDR3 protein. The sample gives roughly 300,000 distinct CDR3 sequences, 20% to 30% of which show up once; more than 11% is in the top ten. What was sequenced was PBMCs. All receptors derive from a human donor in good health (CMV status not recorded). Some clones in this sample may be carry-over from other donors' samples. The CDR3 runs from the conserved cysteine through the conserved F or W. A D gene is named only where the DNA matches it firmly. For some rows the clone size is stated as once, few or many, or as a class when expanded; others skip it.

cdr3_aa	cdr3_nt	v_call	clone_size	d_call	j_call
CASSNYGTEAFF	TGTGCCAGCAGCAATTATGGCACTGAAGCTTTCTTT	TRBV14	few	.	TRBJ1-1
CASGKAGGAGELFF	TGTGCCAGCGGCAAAGCGGGAGGGGCCGGGGAGCTGTTTTTT	TRBV7-2	many	TRBD2	TRBJ2-2
CASHRGRNSPLHF	TGTGCCAGCCACAGGGGGCGGAATTCACCCCTCCACTTT	TRBV28	.	TRBD1	TRBJ1-6
CSVEGGVGAQYF	TGCAGCGTTGAGGGTGGAGTGGGGGCCCAGTACTTC	TRBV29-1	.	.	TRBJ2-5
CASSLRGSGLVAGGGTGELFF	TGTGCCAGCAGCTTAAGAGGGTCAGGCCTCGTCGCGGGAGGAGGCACCGGGGAGCTGTTTTTT	TRBV7-8	few	TRBD2	TRBJ2-2
CASSLNLAGGLARREQFF	TGTGCCAGCAGCTTAAATCTAGCGGGAGGCTTGGCCCGAAGGGAGCAGTTCTTC	TRBV7-9	many	TRBD2	TRBJ2-1
CASSLIQGRGTEAFF	TGTGCCAGCAGCTTGATACAGGGGAGAGGCACTGAAGCTTTCTTT	TRBV7-8	many	TRBD1	TRBJ1-1
CASGRGGMGANVLTF	TGTGCCAGCGGTCGAGGTGGTATGGGGGCCAACGTCCTGACTTTC	TRBV12-3/TRBV12-4	.	.	TRBJ2-6
CASSPRLAGEGEQFF	TGTGCCAGCAGTCCCAGACTAGCGGGAGAGGGTGAGCAGTTCTTC	TRBV6-6	many	TRBD2	TRBJ2-1
CSAVPQGRGIDNEQFF	TGCAGTGCTGTCCCCCAGGGTAGGGGAATCGACAATGAGCAGTTCTTC	TRBV20-1	.	.	TRBJ2-1
CASSQEGAGGYNEQFF	TGTGCCAGCAGCCAAGAAGGGGCGGGAGGGTACAATGAGCAGTTCTTC	TRBV4-2	.	TRBD2	TRBJ2-1
CASSPRPDRVTDTQYF	TGTGCCAGCTCACCGAGACCAGACAGGGTCACAGATACGCAGTATTTT	TRBV18	few	TRBD1	TRBJ2-3
CASSTIFVQGWNTEAFF	TGTGCCAGTAGTACGATCTTTGTACAGGGTTGGAACACTGAAGCTTTCTTT	TRBV19	few	.	TRBJ1-1
CSARLPAGRGADTQYF	TGCAGTGCTAGACTACCCGCCGGACGAGGTGCAGATACGCAGTATTTT	TRBV20-1	once	.	TRBJ2-3
CASSQDWVTAQYF	TGTGCCAGCAGCCAGGACTGGGTTACGGCCCAGTACTTC	TRBV7-9	few	.	TRBJ2-5
CASSRMGNEQFF	TGTGCCAGCAGCAGAATGGGCAATGAGCAGTTCTTC	TRBV7-2	many	.	TRBJ2-1
CASSETSQPQHF	TGTGCCAGCAGCGAAACCTCTCAGCCCCAGCATTTT	TRBV7-2	few	.	TRBJ1-5
CASSFTSTNTPYF	TGTGCCAGCAGCTTCACGTCGACTAATACCCCGTATTTT	TRBV7-2	.	.	TRBJ2-3
CASSDQAGPSYNEQFF	TGTGCCAGCAGCGACCAAGCGGGACCGTCCTACAATGAGCAGTTCTTC	TRBV11-2	many	TRBD2	TRBJ2-1
CASSLGGQGNHTF	TGTGCCAGCAGTTTAGGAGGACAGGGGAACCACACCTTC	TRBV12-3/TRBV12-4	.	TRBD1	TRBJ1-2
CASSNNPISGAPFNEQFF	TGTGCCAGCAGCAATAATCCCATTAGCGGGGCGCCTTTCAATGAGCAGTTCTTC	TRBV7-2	many	TRBD2	TRBJ2-1
CASSLAGQAYEQYF	TGTGCCAGCAGCTTAGCGGGACAGGCCTACGAGCAGTACTTC	TRBV7-2	many	TRBD1	TRBJ2-7
CASSLSQVRHLHF	TGTGCCAGCAGCTTAAGTCAGGTCCGTCACCTCCACTTT	TRBV7-2	many	.	TRBJ1-6
CASRDRAKNIQYF	TGTGCCAGCAGGGACAGGGCCAAAAACATTCAGTACTTC	TRBV6-8	.	TRBD1	TRBJ2-4
CASSPDSRSSYEQYF	TGTGCCAGCAGCCCCGACTCCCGGAGCTCCTACGAGCAGTACTTC	TRBV7-2	few	.	TRBJ2-7
CSVEGTGAGQPQHF	TGCAGCGTTGAAGGGACAGGGGCTGGTCAGCCCCAGCATTTT	TRBV29-1	.	TRBD1	TRBJ1-5
CASSGQQLSYEQYF	TGTGCCAGCAGTGGACAGCAACTCTCCTACGAGCAGTACTTC	TRBV2	.	.	TRBJ2-7
CSVELLSRAKGTEAFF	TGCAGCGTTGAATTGTTGAGCCGCGCGAAGGGGACTGAAGCTTTCTTT	TRBV29-1	many	.	TRBJ1-1
CSAITGVETQYF	TGCAGTGCTATCACTGGGGTGGAGACCCAGTACTTC	TRBV20-1	.	.	TRBJ2-5
CSVSDRPYEQYF	TGCAGCGTTTCGGACAGACCCTACGAGCAGTACTTC	TRBV29-1	.	.	TRBJ2-7
CSAKPGLAASYEQYF	TGCAGTGCTAAGCCGGGACTAGCGGCGAGCTACGAGCAGTACTTC	TRBV20-1	.	TRBD2	TRBJ2-7
CASSLDWGSGAFF	TGTGCCAGCAGCTTAGACTGGGGGAGCGGAGCTTTCTTT	TRBV7-2	many	.	TRBJ1-1
CASSPRVTHEQFF	TGTGCCAGCAGCCCCCGAGTGACACATGAGCAGTTCTTC	TRBV7-2	many	.	TRBJ2-1